These T cell receptor beta chains were read from a single sample in a study of Ad26.COV2.S vaccination and SARS-CoV-2 variants. The table came from immunoSEQ multiplex PCR; TCRdb's copy has only in-frame clones and leaves some out. The sample includes fewer than 800,000 clones, around 92% of them seen just once. The source was peripheral blood, collected in a trial of Ad26.COV2.S vaccine versus placebo. The receptors come from a person aged 18-60 years who received the Ad26.COV2.S COVID-19 vaccine or a placebo. Each CDR3 is given with its conserved first and last residue. D genes are given only for firm matches. A clone size is listed for some rows: how often the clone was seen (once, few, many), or a class if it is expanded.

- | - | TRBJ2-2 | TRBV3-1/TRBV3-2 | TGTGCCAGCAGCCAAGAGGTGGCGAGCACCGGGGAGCTGTTTTTT | CASSQEVASTGELFF
TRBD1 | - | TRBJ2-7 | TRBV5-1 | TGCGCCAGCAGCTTGGAACAGGGGCCCTCCTACGAGCAGTACTTC | CASSLEQGPSYEQYF
- | - | TRBJ2-3 | TRBV11-3 | TGTGCCAGCAGCTTAACGGGACTCCGCACAGATACGCAGTATTTT | CASSLTGLRTDTQYF
TRBD1 | - | TRBJ2-3 | TRBV7-3 | TGTGCCAGCAGCTTAAACACAGGGGGCAGGACAGATACGCAGTATTTT | CASSLNTGGRTDTQYF
- | - | TRBJ2-1 | TRBV7-9 | TGTGCCAGCAGCTTGGGAAATGAGCAGTTCTTC | CASSLGNEQFF
- | - | TRBJ1-5 | TRBV7-2 | TGTGCCAGCAGCTTAGGGGGGGGAGACAATCAGCCCCAGCATTTT | CASSLGGGDNQPQHF
TRBD1 | once | TRBJ1-2 | TRBV3-1/TRBV3-2 | TGTGCCAGCAGCTTAAACCTAGGGGGCGTCTATGGCTACACCTTC | CASSLNLGGVYGYTF
TRBD1 | - | TRBJ2-3 | TRBV10-3 | TGTGCCATCGGGGAGACAGGGGGGTCGCCTAAAAGCACAGATACGCAGTATTTT | CAIGETGGSPKSTDTQYF
- | few | TRBJ2-2 | TRBV30 | TGTGCCTGGAAACATAGGGATAGGAATGCCGGGGAGCTGTTTTTT | CAWKHRDRNAGELFF
TRBD1 | - | TRBJ2-5 | TRBV10-3 | TGTGCCATCAGCCCGGGACAGAAGGAGACCCAGTACTTC | CAISPGQKETQYF
- | - | TRBJ2-7 | TRBV4-3 | TGCGCCAGCAGCCAAGGAACACAGGGTGGCGAGCAGTACTTC | CASSQGTQGGEQYF
TRBD2 | - | TRBJ2-7 | TRBV7-6 | TGTGCCAGCAGCTCACCTAGACTAGCGGGAGGGAACGAGCAGTACTTC | CASSSPRLAGGNEQYF
- | - | TRBJ2-5 | TRBV15 | TGTGCCACCAGCAGAGCCGGGGAGACCCAGTACTTC | CATSRAGETQYF
- | once | TRBJ2-3 | TRBV6-1 | TGTGCCAGCAGTGAACAGGGAAGCACAGATACGCAGTATTTT | CASSEQGSTDTQYF
TRBD1 | - | TRBJ1-2 | TRBV6-5 | TGTGCCAGCAGTTTGGGACAGGGCGGAATCGGCTACACCTTC | CASSLGQGGIGYTF
- | - | TRBJ1-2 | TRBV30 | TGTGCCTGGAGTGAAGGCAGGGCCAACTATGGCTACACCTTC | CAWSEGRANYGYTF
- | - | TRBJ2-1 | TRBV6-2/TRBV6-3 | TGTGCCAGCAGTGGCCTTAGGTACGGGCAGTTCTTC | CASSGLRYGQFF
- | - | TRBJ1-2 | TRBV18 | TGTGCCAGCTCACCAGCAGGGGTAGACTCTGGCTACACCTTC | CASSPAGVDSGYTF
- | - | TRBJ1-1 | TRBV11-1 | TGTGCCAGCAGCCTCGGGGTTCGGGGTTACACTGAAGCTTTCTTT | CASSLGVRGYTEAFF
- | - | TRBJ1-1 | TRBV6-5 | TGTGCCAGCAGTCCAGACGGGTTCATGAACACTGAAGCTTTCTTT | CASSPDGFMNTEAFF
- | - | TRBJ2-1 | TRBV5-1 | TGCGCCAGCAGCTTGAGGTCCACAGGGAACAATGAGCAGTTCTTC | CASSLRSTGNNEQFF
- | - | TRBJ1-2 | TRBV4-2 | TGTGCCAGCAGCCAAGATCGGGAAAGGTCGCATCTCTATGGCTACACCTTC | CASSQDRERSHLYGYTF
- | - | TRBJ2-2 | TRBV12-3/TRBV12-4 | TGTGCCAGCAGTCTATTGAACACCGGGGAGCTGTTTTTT | CASSLLNTGELFF
- | - | TRBJ1-1 | TRBV6-2/TRBV6-3 | TGTGCCAGCAGTTACCTATACAGTACCGGATTTGAAGCTTTCTTT | CASSYLYSTGFEAFF
- | once | TRBJ1-4 | TRBV11-3 | TGTGCCAGCAGCTTAGAAATTAGAGCAACTAATGAAAAACTGTTTTTT | CASSLEIRATNEKLFF
- | few | TRBJ2-2 | TRBV20-1 | TGCAGTGCTGGATATGGCGGGGAGCTGTTTTTT | CSAGYGGELFF
TRBD1 | - | TRBJ2-7 | TRBV4-3 | TGCGCCAGCAGCCCCGGACAGGGAGGATACGAGCAGTACTTC | CASSPGQGGYEQYF
TRBD2 | - | TRBJ2-5 | TRBV7-2 | TGTGCCAGCAGCGCCAGCGGGGGGGCCCGGGAGACCCAGTACTTC | CASSASGGARETQYF
- | - | TRBJ1-5 | TRBV18 | TGTGCCAGCTCACCACCACAGGGTGAGCCCCAGCATTTT | CASSPPQGEPQHF
TRBD2 | - | TRBJ2-1 | TRBV4-2 | TGTGCCAGCAGCCAAGATCGGGGAGGGAGGGGCAATGAGCAGTTCTTC | CASSQDRGGRGNEQFF
TRBD1 | - | TRBJ2-7 | TRBV27 | TGTGCCAGCAGAGGACAGGGGGTCTACGAGCAGTACTTC | CASRGQGVYEQYF
- | once | TRBJ2-3 | TRBV5-4 | TGTGCCAGCAGCGACAGGAGAACAGATACGCAGTATTTT | CASSDRRTDTQYF
- | - | TRBJ1-1 | TRBV6-2/TRBV6-3 | TGTGCCAGCAGCCCTAACACTGAAGCTTTCTTT | CASSPNTEAFF
- | - | TRBJ2-5 | TRBV24-1 | TGTGCCACCAGTGATTTTGGGAAGTTCGGAGAGACCCAGTACTTC | CATSDFGKFGETQYF
TRBD1 | - | TRBJ1-4 | TRBV4-1 | TGCGCCAGCAGCCAAGGTGGTCAGGGGGCGAATGAAAAACTGTTTTTT | CASSQGGQGANEKLFF
TRBD1 | - | TRBJ2-7 | TRBV11-2 | TGTGCCAGCACCCGACAGGGGACCTACGAGCAGTACTTC | CASTRQGTYEQYF
TRBD2 | - | TRBJ2-7 | TRBV19 | TGTGCCAGTAGTACTAGCGGGGGCCCCTACGAGCAGTACTTC | CASSTSGGPYEQYF
- | - | TRBJ2-5 | TRBV3-1/TRBV3-2 | TGTGCCAGCAGCCCCGGAAAAGCAGCCTCTCAAGAGACCCAGTACTTC | CASSPGKAASQETQYF
TRBD1 | - | TRBJ2-7 | TRBV13 | TGTGCCAGCAGCTTACGACAGGGGGCCGGAGCGGGGGAGCAGTACTTC | CASSLRQGAGAGEQYF